This T cell receptor beta chain appears in the sequencing data of a study of T cells expressing NK-cell markers. At the level of the study: Researchers got TCR beta repertoires out of sorted CD3+CD56+NKG2C+, CD3+CD56+NKG2C- and CD3+CD56-NKG2C+ T cells. Regarding the study as a whole: NKG2C+ dominant clonotypes from roughly 6 donors made up roughly 1.0-7.5% of CD8+ T cells. Clarity on HCMV specificity was lacking for the expanded NKG2C+ T cell clones.

As concerns this clonotype: Its antigen is unknown.

The CDR3 is made up of 16 amino acids. The V gene's germline CDR1 is SGDLS and CDR2 YYNGEE. TCRdb reanalyzed the 5' RACE reads, giving one entry per CDR3 protein sequence and no DNA. The data include about 150,000 distinct CDR3 sequences; the top ten clones carry 9% to 15%. This sequence was found in a man younger than 35 in good health. The sample was blood T cells: a sorted CD56 or NKG2C T cell subset, CD4+ or CD8+ T cells, or bulk PBMC T cells (not recorded which). The V gene is TRBV9, the J gene TRBJ2-1; TCRdb gives TRBD2 as the D gene, but with no DNA this cannot be confirmed. This CDR3 is CASSGQGLAGYNEQFF.